This T cell receptor (beta chain) was retrieved from a study of blood T cell repertoires in COVID-19. Study-level information: From the United States, Italy and Spain came samples of acute and convalescent COVID-19. Sources were T cells, B-cell-depleted T cells, or PBMCs; the material itself was cDNA or gDNA.

In the authors' workflow: Researchers report that nucleated cell counts were estimated from reference gene primer amplification. TCRdb keeps only in-frame clones here, not all; method: immunoSEQ multiplex PCR. The V and J calls and clone size come from that table; D and trimming were worked out from the DNA. The sample yields under 40,000 clones, approximately 80% seen once. The CDR3 runs 17 residues. Deletions cut 2 bases from V and 7 bases from J, with 21 bases between. CDR1 and CDR2 from the germline V gene are LNHDA and SQIVND (reference sequence). Sequenced input: peripheral blood. This sequence originates from a man aged 45-65 years with active or convalescent COVID-19. The chain carries TRBV19 and TRBJ2-1; D possibly corresponds to TRBD2 (7 bases). CDR3 region: CASSINPTSLGGNEQFF. CDR3 bases: TGTGCCAGTAGTATAAACCCGACTAGCCTAGGGGGTAATGAGCAGTTCTTC.